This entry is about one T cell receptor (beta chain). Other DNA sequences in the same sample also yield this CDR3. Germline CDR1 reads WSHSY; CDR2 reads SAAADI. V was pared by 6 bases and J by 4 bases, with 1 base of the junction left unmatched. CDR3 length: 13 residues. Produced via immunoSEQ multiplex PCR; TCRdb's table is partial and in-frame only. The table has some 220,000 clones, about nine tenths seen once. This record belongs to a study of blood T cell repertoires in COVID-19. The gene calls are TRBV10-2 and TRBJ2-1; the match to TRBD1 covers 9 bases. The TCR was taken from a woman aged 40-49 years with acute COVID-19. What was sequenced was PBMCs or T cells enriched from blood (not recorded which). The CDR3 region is CASRGQGYNEQFF. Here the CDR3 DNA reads TGCGCCAGCAGAGGACAGGGGTACAATGAGCAGTTCTTC.